Presented here are 32 T cell receptor beta chains from one specimen sequenced in a study of tissue T cells after allogeneic stem cell transplantation. Measured with immunoSEQ multiplex PCR; TCRdb has only the in-frame clones, and not every one. This table holds 20,000 to 25,000 clones, more than 60% found once. Specimen: tissue from the ileum, collected at autopsy. These TCRs come from a female donor at least 60 years old with lung cancer.

This chain connects TRBV7-9 to TRBJ2-2, with D uncertain. Germline loops: CDR1 SEHNR, CDR2 FQNEAQ (reference sequence). The CDR3 sequence is 16 residues long. The V and J ends lost 2 bases and 3 bases respectively, with 13 bases between them. DNA for the CDR3: TGTGCCAGCAGCTTATCGGTTGGGTTTTACACCGGGGAGCTGTTTTTT. Amino acid sequence: CASSLSVGFYTGELFF.

This clone was picked up a small number of times. V and J are TRBV10-1 and TRBJ2-2; 8 bases fit TRBD2. V shed 5 bases, J shed 1 base, and the junction held 6 bases outside the gene matches. CDR1 is WNHNN, CDR2 SYGVQD, per germline (reference sequence). CDR3 length equals 16 residues. The CDR3 bases are TGCGCCAGCAGTATTTCGGCGGGAGGGAACACCGGGGAGCTGTTTTTT. Amino acids: CASSISAGGNTGELFF.

This sequence joins TRBV7-2 and TRBJ1-1; no definite D call. The V and J ends lost 5 bases and 5 bases respectively, with 12 bases between them. This CDR3 spans 13 amino acids. The V gene's germline CDR1 is SGHTA and CDR2 FQGNSA. For the CDR3, the DNA is TGTGCCAGCAGCCAAACAATGACGACTGAAGCTTTCTTT. Protein product: CASSQTMTTEAFF.

The table lists this clone with a few counts. This sequence joins TRBV5-1 and TRBJ2-2; 9 bases map to TRBD2. This CDR3 spans 16 amino acids. V was clipped by 3 bases and J by 4 bases; unmatched bases: 7. Per germline, CDR1 SGHRS and CDR2 YFSETQ. The CDR3: CASSSGTSLGTGELFF. CDR3 nucleotides: TGCGCCAGCAGCTCCGGGACTAGCCTGGGCACCGGGGAGCTGTTTTTT. Full variable domain (rest looked up from reference TRBV5-1 and TRBJ2-2): KAGVTQTPRYLIKTRGQQVTLSCSPISGHRSVSWYQQTPGQGLQFLFEYFSETQRNKGNFPGRFSGRQFSNSRSEMNVSTLELGDSALYLCASSSGTSLGTGELFFGEGSRLTVL.

The chain employs TRBV29-1 and TRBJ2-4; 9 bases fit TRBD2. V gave up 6 bases and J gave up 3 bases; unmatched junction bases: 9. The CDR3 runs 15 residues. Germline V gene sequence: CDR1 SQVTM, CDR2 ANQGSEA. The DNA for the CDR3 is TGCAGCGTGGGGACGCGGGGGGGAGGCAAAAACATTCAGTACTTC. As protein: CSVGTRGGGKNIQYF.

This clone was picked up a small number of times. V is TRBV5-4 and J is TRBJ2-1; D possibly uses TRBD1 or TRBD2 (5 bases each). Germline CDR1 reads SGHNT; CDR2 reads YYREEE (reference sequence). The CDR3 extends over 16 amino acids. The V end lost 0 bases, the J end lost 2 bases, and 12 bases lay between the germline ends. CDR3 sequence (DNA): TGTGCCAGCAGCTTGGCGGGGCCACGGGCCTACAATGAGCAGTTCTTC. Amino acids: CASSLAGPRAYNEQFF. Variable domain in full (rest from reference TRBV5-4 and TRBJ2-1): ETGVTQSPTHLIKTRGQQVTLRCSSQSGHNTVSWYQQALGQGPQFIFQYYREEENGRGNFPPRFSGLQFPNYSSELNVNALELDDSALYLCASSLAGPRAYNEQFFGPGTRLTVL.

This sequence joins TRBV7-2 and TRBJ1-2; perhaps TRBD1 as D (5 bases). V lost 1 base to trimming and J lost 2 bases, with 20 bases between them. The CDR3 consists of 18 residues. Looked up from germline, CDR1 is SGHTA and CDR2 is FQGNSA. CDR3 region: CASSLGGWTRNQNYGYTF. The CDR3 DNA sequence: TGTGCCAGCAGCTTAGGGGGTTGGACAAGGAACCAGAACTATGGCTACACCTTC.

This clone was seen only a few times. The V gene is TRBV11-2, the J gene TRBJ1-6; D not certain. CDR3 length equals 14 residues. Trimming pared 1 base from V and 10 bases from J, leaving 11 bases between. The germline gives CDR1 SGHAT, CDR2 FQNNGV. The CDR3 loop is CASSLGLAGSPLHF. DNA for the CDR3: TGTGCCAGCAGCTTAGGATTGGCGGGATCACCCCTCCACTTT.

This chain links TRBV7-3 with TRBJ2-3; D perhaps matches TRBD1 (6 bases). V was pared by 7 bases and J by 0 bases, with 14 bases between. Germline loops: CDR1 SGHTA, CDR2 FQGTGA. The CDR3 extends over 15 amino acids. In nucleotides, the CDR3 is TGTGCCAGCAAGGGAGACAGGCTTAGCACAGATACGCAGTATTTT. It codes for CASKGDRLSTDTQYF.

The chain joins TRBV5-4 to TRBJ1-1, with TRBD1 matching over 10 bases. This CDR3 has 16 residues. Germline CDR1 is SGHNT and CDR2 is YYREEE (reference sequence). The V segment lost 0 bases and the J segment 2 bases; nucleotides outside the gene matches: 4. DNA for the CDR3: TGTGCCAGCAGCTTGGGGGACAGGGGAGTCAACACTGAAGCTTTCTTT. Its translation is CASSLGDRGVNTEAFF.

J is TRBJ2-5 and V is TRBV5-5; D is unclear. The length of the CDR3 is 14 residues. The germline gives CDR1 SGHKS, CDR2 YYEKEE (reference sequence). With 2 bases removed from V and 5 bases from J, the gap between germline ends came to 13 bases. The CDR3 DNA follows: TGTGCCAGCAGCTTCAGGCCGCAGATGGAGACCCAGTACTTC. Amino acids: CASSFRPQMETQYF.

J is TRBJ2-3 and V is TRBV24-1; tentatively, D is TRBD1 or TRBD2 (5 bases each). Trimming removed 10 bases at V and 6 bases at J, with 16 bases between. This CDR3 has 13 residues. The germline CDR1 and CDR2 sequences are KGHDR and SFDVKD. The CDR3 here is CATAGDLGDTQYF. The CDR3 region has the DNA TGTGCCACAGCCGGGGACCTCGGGGATACGCAGTATTTT.

The chain couples TRBV4-2 to TRBJ1-2; 7 bases line up with TRBD1. The CDR3 contains 13 residues. In germline, CDR1 is LGHNA, CDR2 YNFKEQ. Unmatched junction bases numbered 4, after V lost 2 bases and J lost 7 bases. The CDR3 loop is CASSQMTGSGYTF. CDR3 DNA: TGTGCCAGCAGCCAAATGACAGGGAGTGGCTACACCTTC.

About this clone itself: Different DNA sequences within this sample yield the same CDR3. The V call is TRBV6-5, the J call TRBJ1-1; no clear D. V lost 0 bases and J lost 1, with 6 bases in between. From germline, CDR1 is MNHEY and CDR2 SVGAGI. This CDR3 comprises 14 residues. CDR3 DNA: TGTGCCAGCAGTTACTCCCGGAAGAACACTGAAGCTTTCTTT. This translates into CASSYSRKNTEAFF.

V and J are TRBV3-1 (or the pseudogene TRBV3-2) and TRBJ2-1; 8 bases are shared with TRBD2. Trimming at V came to 0 bases and at J to 4 bases, leaving 8 bases not matched to a gene. This CDR3 comprises 17 residues. Germline loops: CDR1 LGHDT, CDR2 YNNKEL (reference sequence). DNA of the CDR3: TGTGCCAGCAGCCAAGATAGTCTGGGACTAGGGTACAATGAGCAGTTCTTC. It yields the protein CASSQDSLGLGYNEQFF.

There are a few counts of this clone. This chain uses TRBV19 with TRBJ2-1; 10 nucleotides line up with TRBD1. Trimming took 4 bases from V and 7 from J; bases not matched to a gene: 7. The germline V gene has CDR1 LNHDA and CDR2 SQIVND (reference sequence). The CDR3 runs 15 residues. The CDR3 region has the DNA TGTGCCAGTAGTACTCGGGACAGGGGAGGTAATGAGCAGTTCTTC. Translating it yields CASSTRDRGGNEQFF.

In nucleotides, the CDR3 is TGTGCCAGCAGCCAAGGGGGGGCAACGATCTATGGCTACACCTTC. Encoded protein: CASSQGGATIYGYTF. This chain uses TRBV14 with TRBJ1-2, with D possibly being TRBD1 (6 bases). Deletions cut 1 base from V and 4 bases from J, with 13 bases between. The CDR3 has 15 residues. CDR1 and CDR2 from the germline V gene are SGHDN and FVKESK.

V gene TRBV3-1 (or the pseudogene TRBV3-2) combines with J gene TRBJ2-3; 11 bases are shared with TRBD2. Trimming cost V 4 bases and J 11 bases; bases outside gene matches: 8. Germline values: CDR1 LGHDT, CDR2 YNNKEL (reference sequence). The CDR3 totals 14 residues. Here the CDR3 reads CASSPLAGAFGQYF. CDR3 DNA: TGTGCCAGCAGCCCACTAGCGGGGGCTTTTGGGCAGTATTTT.

The chain combines TRBV9 with TRBJ2-1, with D tentatively TRBD2 (7 bases). CDR1 is SGDLS and CDR2 is YYNGEE in the germline V gene. This CDR3 is built from 16 residues. V gave up 4 bases and J gave up 4 bases, with 18 bases separating them. The CDR3 protein is CASSPTLGGGYNEQFF. CDR3 nucleotides: TGTGCCAGCAGCCCAACCTTAGGGGGGGGGTACAATGAGCAGTTCTTC. The complete variable domain, with remaining parts taken from reference TRBV9 and TRBJ2-1, reads DSGVTQTPKHLITATGQRVTLRCSPRSGDLSVYWYQQSLDQGLQFLIQYYNGEERAKGNILERFSAQQFPDLHSELNLSSLELGDSALYFCASSPTLGGGYNEQFFGPGTRLTVL.

This sequence joins TRBV18 and TRBJ2-3; 11 nucleotides line up with TRBD2. Germline values: CDR1 KGHSH, CDR2 LQKENI. The CDR3 contains 15 residues. V shed 4 bases, J shed 4 bases, and the junction held 4 bases outside the gene matches. DNA for the CDR3: TGTGCCAGCTCACACCTAGCGGGAGGCGCAGATACGCAGTATTTT. It is translated as CASSHLAGGADTQYF.

The chain carries TRBV18 and TRBJ2-6; D gene unclear. V was cut by 5 bases and J by 0 bases, with 8 bases left in between. CDR1 is KGHSH and CDR2 is LQKENI in the germline V gene. The CDR3 is 15 amino acids. In DNA form, the CDR3 reads TGTGCCAGCTCAAACATTAGCTCTGGGGCCAACGTCCTGACTTTC. Translation gives CASSNISSGANVLTF.

V is TRBV6-5 and J is TRBJ1-2, with 8 bases matching TRBD1. J was trimmed by 8 bases and V by 5 bases; bases with no gene match: 10. In germline, CDR1 is MNHEY, CDR2 SVGAGI. There are 14 residues in the CDR3. The chain's CDR3 is CASSPSGQVGGYTF. CDR3 bases: TGTGCCAGCAGTCCCTCGGGACAGGTGGGCGGCTACACCTTC.

This clone ranks as large. This chain uses TRBV4-1 with TRBJ1-2; 9 bases are a match to TRBD1. The CDR3 runs 16 residues. With 4 bases clipped from V and 7 bases from J, the junction kept 13 bases outside the gene matches. Germline CDR1 is MGHRA and CDR2 is YSYEKL. CDR3 region: CASSPALGQGLSGYTF. Written as DNA, the CDR3 is TGCGCCAGCAGCCCTGCGTTGGGACAGGGTTTGAGTGGCTACACCTTC.

V gene TRBV4-1 combines with J gene TRBJ1-5, with TRBD1 matching 11 bases. Trimming at V came to 4 bases and at J to 5 bases, leaving 7 bases not matched to a gene. Germline CDR1 is MGHRA and CDR2 is YSYEKL. The CDR3 is 16 amino acids. The chain's CDR3 is CASSPQDRGHHQPQHF. The CDR3 nucleotides read TGCGCCAGCAGCCCTCAGGACAGGGGGCATCATCAGCCCCAGCATTTT.

The V and J genes are TRBV11-2 and TRBJ1-2; D possibly corresponds to TRBD1 (6 bases). Between the trimmed V and J ends, which lost 5 bases and 5 bases, there was a span of 15 bases. This CDR3 comprises 14 residues. Germline assignment: CDR1 SGHAT and CDR2 FQNNGV. This CDR3 is CASSPGQTLYGYTF. In DNA, the CDR3 is TGTGCCAGCAGCCCTGGACAGACACTATATGGCTACACCTTC.

This clone was picked up a small number of times. The genes are TRBV24-1 and TRBJ1-1; D perhaps matches TRBD1 (5 bases). V was trimmed by 3 bases and J by 8 bases, leaving 12 bases between them. Germline values: CDR1 KGHDR, CDR2 SFDVKD. The CDR3 sequence is 13 residues long. The CDR3 nucleotides are TGTGCCACCAGTGATGGTGGCAGGACAGAAGCTTTCTTT. It codes for CATSDGGRTEAFF.

CDR3 region: CASRDSSYEQYF. Written as DNA, the CDR3 is TGCGCCAGCAGAGACAGCTCCTACGAGCAGTACTTC. This rearrangement joins TRBV5-1 to TRBJ2-7; D is perhaps TRBD1 (5 bases). Looked up from germline, CDR1 is SGHRS and CDR2 is YFSETQ. Trimming pared 5 bases from V and 0 bases from J, leaving 6 bases between. CDR3 length: 12 amino acids. The whole variable domain, remainder taken from reference TRBV5-1 and TRBJ2-7, is KAGVTQTPRYLIKTRGQQVTLSCSPISGHRSVSWYQQTPGQGLQFLFEYFSETQRNKGNFPGRFSGRQFSNSRSEMNVSTLELGDSALYLCASRDSSYEQYFGPGTRLTVT.

The chain carries TRBV4-2 and TRBJ2-1, with 8 bases fitting TRBD2. The CDR3 runs 16 residues. Germline trimming cut 0 bases from V and 6 bases from J; bases unmatched to any gene: 7. Germline V CDR1 and CDR2: LGHNA, YNFKEQ. DNA of the CDR3: TGTGCCAGCAGCCAAGAGAGGCTAGCGGGTTTCAATGAGCAGTTCTTC. Amino acid sequence: CASSQERLAGFNEQFF.

This chain joins TRBV6-5 and TRBJ1-5, with D unresolved. CDR1 is MNHEY, CDR2 SVGAGI, per germline. There are 15 residues in the CDR3. V lost 6 bases, J lost 4 bases, and 16 bases lay in between. The CDR3 reads CASRHPGGINQPQHF. As DNA, the CDR3 is TGTGCCAGCAGGCACCCAGGAGGGATAAATCAGCCCCAGCATTTT.

In this sample, this clone turned up a few times. The gene calls are TRBV4-2 and TRBJ2-5; TRBD2 matches 9 bases. Trimming cost V 1 base and J 2 bases; bases outside gene matches: 11. Germline lookup yields CDR1 LGHNA and CDR2 YNFKEQ. The CDR3 extends over 18 amino acids. DNA of the CDR3: TGTGCCAGCAGCCAAGTTCGCAGCGGGAGGTCTCCACAAGAGACCCAGTACTTC. As protein: CASSQVRSGRSPQETQYF.

The J gene is TRBJ2-1, the V gene TRBV5-1, with TRBD2 as a possible D gene (5 bases). Germline V gene lookup returns CDR1 SGHRS and CDR2 YFSETQ. The V end lost 7 bases, the J end lost 4 bases, and 9 bases lay between the germline ends. This CDR3 contains 12 residues. CDR3 sequence reads: CASGRSYNEQFF. As DNA, the CDR3 is TGCGCCAGCGGGAGAAGTTACAATGAGCAGTTCTTC.

CDR3 DNA sequence: TGTGCCAGCAGCTTAGCAGGGGCTGGCACAGATACGCAGTATTTT. This translates into CASSLAGAGTDTQYF. J is TRBJ2-3 and V is TRBV11-2; a possible D gene is TRBD1 (6 bases). In germline, CDR1 is SGHAT, CDR2 FQNNGV. V dropped 1 base and J dropped 1 base, with 9 bases sitting between them. CDR3 size: 15 residues.